The present T cell receptor (beta chain) was sequenced within a study of cytomegalovirus exposure and HLA in healthy donors. Study-level results: Data from an earlier analysis indicated that most TCR beta V segments were productive either about 90% or about 30% of the time. Associated with cytomegalovirus, according to the listing, were fewer than 200 TCR beta chains.

The germline CDR1 and CDR2 sequences are LNHDA and SQIVND (reference sequence). The CDR3 is made up of 13 amino acids. Trimming shortened V by 2 bases and J by 7 bases, and 12 bases separated the two germline ends. As to this clone: Its cognate antigen is unknown.

Vbeta (60) and Jbeta (13) primers were used in the PCR. Clones were read by immunoSEQ multiplex PCR, and TCRdb kept only the in-frame ones, dropping some. This repertoire includes 100,000 to 150,000 clones. Sequenced sample: PBMCs. The origin of this receptor is a woman aged 40 to 50 in good health and CMV-seropositive. This chain connects TRBV19 to TRBJ2-7, with a weak D call TRBD1 (5 bases). The CDR3 here is CASSISLSGEQYF. CDR3 DNA sequence: TGTGCCAGTAGTATAAGTCTCTCAGGGGAGCAGTACTTC.